The sequence of this T cell receptor (beta chain) was determined in a study of blood T cell repertoires in COVID-19. Germline CDR1 and CDR2: SGHAT and FQNNGV. This CDR3 contains 13 residues. V lost 1 base and J 6 bases, leaving 9 bases between the germline ends. Here immunoSEQ multiplex PCR was the method, and the copy in TCRdb shows in-frame clones only, minus some. The table records about 240,000 clones, roughly 80% of them present only once. The genes are TRBV11-2 and TRBJ1-2, with D tentatively TRBD1 (5 bases). Sequences were obtained from peripheral blood. The clonotype was recovered from a young woman with acute or convalescent COVID-19. The CDR3 loop is CASSLAGLDGYTF. In nucleotides, the CDR3 is TGTGCCAGCAGCTTAGCAGGGTTGGATGGCTACACCTTC.